Presented here are 10 T cell receptor beta chains from one specimen sequenced in a study of cytomegalovirus exposure and HLA in healthy donors (dated by TCRdb to the late 2010s). The library was prepared using the immunoSEQ multiplex PCR assay. A mixture of 60 forward primers for TCR Vbeta segments and 13 reverse primers for TCR Jbeta segments was used in the multiplex PCR. Here the immuneACCESS table is served through TCRdb, limited to in-frame sequences with V and J called. Missing clones are a known gap in these copies; in checked studies unresolved V genes cover under half, and the rest lacks a known reason. The sample table lists roughly 98,000 clones, approximately 70% of them with a count of one. The ten largest clones add up to about 2.5% of the sample. Specimen: PBMCs. The receptor set was obtained from a man in his fifties or sixties in good health and CMV-seronegative.

The rearrangement uses TRBV11-3 and TRBJ2-2, with TRBD1 matching over 8 bases. The ends lost 6 bases at V and 4 bases at J; junction bases unmatched: 19. This CDR3 has 19 residues. Germline CDR1 is SGHNT and CDR2 is YENEEA. CDR3 region: CASSYSDPLRGRSTGELFF. The CDR3 nucleotides are TGTGCCAGCAGTTACTCCGACCCTCTCAGGGGGCGCAGCACCGGGGAGCTGTTTTTT.

The V gene is TRBV7-9, the J gene TRBJ1-5, with 12 positions matching TRBD1. CDR1 and CDR2 from the germline V gene are SEHNR and FQNEAQ (reference sequence). The V gene end was trimmed by 5 bases and the J gene end by 7 bases; junction bases not matched to a gene: 12. The CDR3 is 17 amino acids. Here the CDR3 reads CASSLSWDRGRGQPQHF. In DNA form, the CDR3 reads TGTGCCAGCAGCCTTTCATGGGACAGGGGGCGCGGGCAGCCCCAGCATTTT.

The rearrangement uses TRBV4-2 and TRBJ2-5; 12 positions match TRBD2. The J call is doubtful: the DNA matches TRBJ2-7 better. This CDR3 comprises 19 residues. Germline values: CDR1 LGHNA, CDR2 YNFKEQ. The DNA for the CDR3 is TGTGCCAGCAGCCACCCTCGGGCTAGCGGGAGGGCCCGGACCTACGAGCAGTACTTC. This translates into CASSHPRASGRARTYEQYF.

The rearrangement joins TRBV9 to TRBJ2-5, with TRBD2 matching 12 bases. The CDR3 spans 14 residues. The germline CDR1 and CDR2 sequences are SGDLS and YYNGEE. Trimming at V came to 2 bases and at J to 9 bases, leaving 5 bases not matched to a gene. CDR3 residues: CASSVTGTSGPQYF. The CDR3 nucleotides are TGTGCCAGCAGCGTTACCGGGACTAGCGGGCCCCAGTACTTC. Combining the CDR3 with reference TRBV9 and TRBJ2-5 gives the whole variable domain DSGVTQTPKHLITATGQRVTLRCSPRSGDLSVYWYQQSLDQGLQFLIQYYNGEERAKGNILERFSAQQFPDLHSELNLSSLELGDSALYFCASSVTGTSGPQYFGPGTRLLVL.

The rearrangement joins TRBV10-2 to TRBJ2-1; TRBD2 matches 13 bases. Looked up from germline, CDR1 is WSHSY and CDR2 is SAAADI. The CDR3 has 15 amino acids. V lost 6 bases and J lost 7; bases outside the gene matches: 6. The CDR3 spells CASSAGTSGKNEQFF. CDR3 bases: TGCGCCAGCAGCGCCGGGACTAGCGGGAAAAATGAGCAGTTCTTC.

This clone was counted a single time. The CDR3 region is CASSLRQETSVPQHF. In nucleotides, the CDR3 is TGTGCCAGCAGCTTACGGCAGGAAACGTCCGTGCCCCAGCATTTT. The J gene is TRBJ1-5, the V gene TRBV7-2; D is unclear. Trimming pared 2 bases from V and 9 bases from J, leaving 17 bases between. CDR3 length: 15 amino acids. Germline CDR1 reads SGHTA; CDR2 reads FQGNSA.

J is TRBJ1-4 and V is TRBV19; a possible D gene is TRBD1 (6 bases). The CDR3 runs 15 residues. Germline V CDR1 and CDR2: LNHDA, SQIVND (reference sequence). Between the trimmed V and J ends, which lost 4 bases and 3 bases, there was a span of 12 bases. In DNA, the CDR3 is TGTGCCAGTAGTACAACAGGGTCCCCTAATGAAAAACTGTTTTTT. It is translated as CASSTTGSPNEKLFF.

This chain uses TRBV4-1 with TRBJ2-1, with D perhaps TRBD1 (9 bases). Trimming cost V 6 bases and J 7 bases, with 28 bases left between them. CDR3 length equals 18 residues. The germline V gene has CDR1 MGHRA and CDR2 YSYEKL. CDR3 nucleotide sequence: TGCGCCAGCAGGGGGACAGGGCCGGGCCAGCGGGGGAGTAATGAGCAGTTCTTC. Translated: CASRGTGPGQRGSNEQFF.

This clone was observed a few times. This chain links TRBV4-1 with TRBJ2-5; D remains unclear. Trimming stripped 3 bases from V and 5 bases from J, with 10 bases between. CDR3 size: 13 residues. CDR1 and CDR2 (germline): MGHRA, YSYEKL. The CDR3 here is CASSQWQRETQYF. The CDR3 nucleotides are TGCGCCAGCAGCCAGTGGCAGAGGGAGACCCAGTACTTC.

The chain joins TRBV7-2 to TRBJ2-3; weak D call: TRBD2 (5 bases). The CDR3 extends over 14 amino acids. Trimming removed 0 bases at V and 4 bases at J, with 8 bases between. Germline-derived CDR1 and CDR2 are SGHTA and FQGNSA. This CDR3 reads CASSLALAADTQYF. CDR3 in DNA: TGTGCCAGCAGCTTAGCCCTAGCCGCAGATACGCAGTATTTT.